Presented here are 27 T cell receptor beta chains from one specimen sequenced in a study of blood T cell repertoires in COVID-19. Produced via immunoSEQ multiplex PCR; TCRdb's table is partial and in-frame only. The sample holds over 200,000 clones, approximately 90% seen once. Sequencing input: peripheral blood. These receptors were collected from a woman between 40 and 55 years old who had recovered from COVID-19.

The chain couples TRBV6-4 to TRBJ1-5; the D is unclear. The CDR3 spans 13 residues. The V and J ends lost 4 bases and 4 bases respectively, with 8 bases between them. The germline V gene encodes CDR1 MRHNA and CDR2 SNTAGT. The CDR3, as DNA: TGTGCCAGCAGTGTCGACAAGAATCAGCCCCAGCATTTT. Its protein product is CASSVDKNQPQHF.

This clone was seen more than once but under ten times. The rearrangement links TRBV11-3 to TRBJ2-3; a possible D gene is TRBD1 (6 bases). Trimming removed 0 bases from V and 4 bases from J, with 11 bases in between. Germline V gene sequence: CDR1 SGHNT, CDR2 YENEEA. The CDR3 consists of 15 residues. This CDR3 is CASSLDGQSSDTQYF. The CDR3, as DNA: TGTGCCAGCAGCTTAGACGGACAGTCATCAGATACGCAGTATTTT.

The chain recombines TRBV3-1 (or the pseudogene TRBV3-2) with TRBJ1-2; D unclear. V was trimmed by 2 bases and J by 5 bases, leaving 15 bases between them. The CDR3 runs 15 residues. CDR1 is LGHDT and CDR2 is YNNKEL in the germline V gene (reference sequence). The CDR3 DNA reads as TGTGCCAGCAGCCAACCACAAATGGGCGGGTATGGCTACACCTTC. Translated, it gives CASSQPQMGGYGYTF.

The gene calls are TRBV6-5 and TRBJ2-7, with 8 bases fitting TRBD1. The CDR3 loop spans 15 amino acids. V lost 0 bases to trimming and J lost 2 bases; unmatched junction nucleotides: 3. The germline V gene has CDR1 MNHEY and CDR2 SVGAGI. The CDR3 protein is CASSYSGQAPYEQYF. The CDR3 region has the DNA TGTGCCAGCAGTTACTCGGGACAGGCTCCCTACGAGCAGTACTTC.

The DNA of the CDR3 is TGTGCCAGCAGGGTAGCGGTCTACAATGAGCAGTTCTTC. This sequence encodes CASRVAVYNEQFF. The chain is built from TRBV11-2 and TRBJ2-1; possibly TRBD2 for D (6 bases). The germline V gene encodes CDR1 SGHAT and CDR2 FQNNGV. The ends were cut back, 6 bases at V and 3 bases at J, with 9 bases in the middle. The CDR3 covers 13 residues.

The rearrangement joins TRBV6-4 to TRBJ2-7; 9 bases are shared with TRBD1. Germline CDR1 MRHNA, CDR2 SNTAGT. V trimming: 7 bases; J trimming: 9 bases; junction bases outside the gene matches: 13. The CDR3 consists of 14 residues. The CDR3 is CASNPTGGLRGQYV. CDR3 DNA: TGTGCCAGCAATCCGACAGGGGGACTACGTGGGCAGTACGTC.

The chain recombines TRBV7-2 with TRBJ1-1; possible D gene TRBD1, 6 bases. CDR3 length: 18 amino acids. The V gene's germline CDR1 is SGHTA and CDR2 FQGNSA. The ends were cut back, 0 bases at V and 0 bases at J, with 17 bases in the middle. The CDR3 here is CASSLAGRPGGLNTEAFF. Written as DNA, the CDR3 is TGTGCCAGCAGCTTAGCCGGACGGCCGGGGGGGCTGAACACTGAAGCTTTCTTT.

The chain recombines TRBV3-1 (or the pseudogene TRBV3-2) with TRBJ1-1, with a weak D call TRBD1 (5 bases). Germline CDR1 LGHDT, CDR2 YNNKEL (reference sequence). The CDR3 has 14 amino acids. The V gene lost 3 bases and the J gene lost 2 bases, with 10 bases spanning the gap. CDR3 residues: CASSQGLANTEAFF. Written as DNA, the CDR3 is TGTGCCAGCAGCCAGGGACTAGCAAACACTGAAGCTTTCTTT.

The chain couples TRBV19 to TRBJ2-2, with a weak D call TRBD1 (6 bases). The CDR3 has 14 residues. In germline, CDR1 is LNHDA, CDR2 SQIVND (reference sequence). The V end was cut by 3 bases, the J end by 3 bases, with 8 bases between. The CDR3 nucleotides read TGTGCCAGTAGTATTAACAGGGACACCGGGGAGCTGTTTTTT. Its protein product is CASSINRDTGELFF.

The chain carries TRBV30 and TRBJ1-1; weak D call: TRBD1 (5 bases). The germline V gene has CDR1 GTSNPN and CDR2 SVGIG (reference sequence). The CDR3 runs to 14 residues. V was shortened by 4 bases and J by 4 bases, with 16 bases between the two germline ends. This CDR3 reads CAWIGAGRATEAFF. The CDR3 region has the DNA TGTGCCTGGATCGGCGCAGGGAGGGCCACTGAAGCTTTCTTT.

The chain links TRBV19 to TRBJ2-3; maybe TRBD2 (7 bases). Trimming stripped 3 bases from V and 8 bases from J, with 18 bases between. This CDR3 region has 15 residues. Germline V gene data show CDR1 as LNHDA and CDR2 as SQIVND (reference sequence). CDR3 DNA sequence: TGTGCCAGTAGTATTGGGGGGCCCGAGCGGGGTACGCAGTATTTT. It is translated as CASSIGGPERGTQYF.

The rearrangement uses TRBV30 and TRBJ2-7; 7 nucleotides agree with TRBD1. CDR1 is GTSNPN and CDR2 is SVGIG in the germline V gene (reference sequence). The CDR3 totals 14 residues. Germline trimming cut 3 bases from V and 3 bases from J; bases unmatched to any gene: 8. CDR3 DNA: TGTGCCTGGAGACCCGGGACAGCCAGCTACGAGCAGTACTTC. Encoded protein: CAWRPGTASYEQYF.

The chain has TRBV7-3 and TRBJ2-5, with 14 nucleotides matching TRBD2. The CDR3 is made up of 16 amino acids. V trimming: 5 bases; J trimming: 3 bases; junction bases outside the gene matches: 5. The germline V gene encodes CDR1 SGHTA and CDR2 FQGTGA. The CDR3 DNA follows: TGTGCCAGCAGCCCCCAGGGACTAGCGGGAGAAGAGACCCAGTACTTC. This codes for CASSPQGLAGEETQYF.

The CDR3 sequence is CANRGGGQVPYEQYF. In DNA, the CDR3 is TGTGCCAACAGGGGAGGGGGACAGGTTCCCTACGAGCAGTACTTC. V usage is TRBV25-1 and J usage is TRBJ2-7; maybe TRBD1 (8 bases). V was trimmed by 10 bases and J by 2 bases, leaving 21 bases between them. Per the germline V gene, CDR1 is MGHDK and CDR2 is SYGVNS. The CDR3 loop spans 15 amino acids.

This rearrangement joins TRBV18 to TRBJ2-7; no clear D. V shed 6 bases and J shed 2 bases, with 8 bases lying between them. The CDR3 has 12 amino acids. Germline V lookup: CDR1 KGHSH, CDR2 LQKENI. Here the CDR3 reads CASSPPTYEQYF. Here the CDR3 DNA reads TGTGCCAGCTCCCCCCCTACCTACGAGCAGTACTTC.

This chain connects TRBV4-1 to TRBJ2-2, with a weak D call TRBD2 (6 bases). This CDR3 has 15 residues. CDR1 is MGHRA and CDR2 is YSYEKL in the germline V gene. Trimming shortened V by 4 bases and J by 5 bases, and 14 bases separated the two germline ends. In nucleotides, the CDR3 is TGCGCCAGCAGCCCAGTCATCGGAGGGACCGGGGAGCTGTTTTTT. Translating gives CASSPVIGGTGELFF.

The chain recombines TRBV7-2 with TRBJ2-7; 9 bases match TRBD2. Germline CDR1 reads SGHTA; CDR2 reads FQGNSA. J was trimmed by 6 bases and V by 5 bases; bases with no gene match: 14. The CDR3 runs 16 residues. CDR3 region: CASSPTSGRPSREQYF. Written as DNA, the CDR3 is TGTGCCAGCAGCCCAACCAGCGGGAGGCCTAGCCGCGAGCAGTACTTC.

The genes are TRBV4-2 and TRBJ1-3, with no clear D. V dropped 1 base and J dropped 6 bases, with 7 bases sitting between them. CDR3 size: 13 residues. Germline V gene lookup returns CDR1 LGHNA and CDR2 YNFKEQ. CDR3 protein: CASSQAGENTIYF. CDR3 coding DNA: TGTGCCAGCAGCCAAGCGGGTGAAAACACCATATATTTT.

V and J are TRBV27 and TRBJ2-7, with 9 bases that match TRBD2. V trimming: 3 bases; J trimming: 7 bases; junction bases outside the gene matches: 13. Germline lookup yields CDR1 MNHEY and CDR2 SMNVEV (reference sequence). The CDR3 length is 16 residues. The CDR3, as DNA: TGTGCCAGCAGTTTGATGGCGGGAGGGCCGATGGGGGAGCAGTACTTC. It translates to CASSLMAGGPMGEQYF.

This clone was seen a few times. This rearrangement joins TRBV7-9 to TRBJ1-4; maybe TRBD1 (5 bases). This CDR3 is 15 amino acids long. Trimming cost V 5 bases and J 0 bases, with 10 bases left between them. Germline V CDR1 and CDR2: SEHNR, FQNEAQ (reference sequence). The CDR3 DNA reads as TGTGCCAGCAGCCTCGGACACGCAACTAATGAAAAACTGTTTTTT. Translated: CASSLGHATNEKLFF. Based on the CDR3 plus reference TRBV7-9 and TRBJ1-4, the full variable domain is DTGVSQNPRHKITKRGQNVTFRCDPISEHNRLYWYRQTLGQGPEFLTYFQNEAQLEKSRLLSDRFSAERPKGSFSTLEIQRTEQGDSAMYLCASSLGHATNEKLFFGSGTQLSVL.

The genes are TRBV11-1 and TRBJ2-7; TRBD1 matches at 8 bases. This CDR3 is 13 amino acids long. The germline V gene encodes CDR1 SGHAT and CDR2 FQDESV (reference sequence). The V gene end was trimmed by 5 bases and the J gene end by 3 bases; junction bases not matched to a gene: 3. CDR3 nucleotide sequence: TGTGCCAGCAGCAGGGACAGGCTCTACGAGCAGTACTTC. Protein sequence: CASSRDRLYEQYF.

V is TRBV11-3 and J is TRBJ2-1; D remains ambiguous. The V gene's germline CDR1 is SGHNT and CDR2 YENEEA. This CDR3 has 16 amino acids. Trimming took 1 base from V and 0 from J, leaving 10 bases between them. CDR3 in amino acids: CASSLGLATSYNEQFF. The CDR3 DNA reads TGTGCCAGCAGCTTAGGGTTGGCCACCTCCTACAATGAGCAGTTCTTC.

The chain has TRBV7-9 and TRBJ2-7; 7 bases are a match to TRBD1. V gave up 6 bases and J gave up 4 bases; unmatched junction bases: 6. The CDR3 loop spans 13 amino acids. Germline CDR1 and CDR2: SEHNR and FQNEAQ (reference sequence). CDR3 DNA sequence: TGTGCCAGCAGACCGGGACAGCATTACGAGCAGTACTTC. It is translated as CASRPGQHYEQYF.

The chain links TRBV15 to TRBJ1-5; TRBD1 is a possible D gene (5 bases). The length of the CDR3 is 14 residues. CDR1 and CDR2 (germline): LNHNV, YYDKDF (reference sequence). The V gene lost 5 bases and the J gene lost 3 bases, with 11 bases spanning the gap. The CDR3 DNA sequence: TGTGCCACCAGCCCCCGGGGGGTCAATCAGCCCCAGCATTTT. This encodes CATSPRGVNQPQHF. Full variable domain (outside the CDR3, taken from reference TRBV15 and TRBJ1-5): DAMVIQNPRYQVTQFGKPVTLSCSQTLNHNVMYWYQQKSSQAPKLLFHYYDKDFNNEADTPDNFQSRRPNTSFCFLDIRSPGLGDTAMYLCATSPRGVNQPQHFGDGTRLSIL.

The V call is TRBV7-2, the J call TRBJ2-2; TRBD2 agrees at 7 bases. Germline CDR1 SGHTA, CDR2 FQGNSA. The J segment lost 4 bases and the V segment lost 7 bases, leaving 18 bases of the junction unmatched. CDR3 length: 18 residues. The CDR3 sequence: CASTLPRGTTLGTGELFF. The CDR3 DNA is TGTGCCAGCACCCTGCCGCGCGGGACTACCCTGGGCACCGGGGAGCTGTTTTTT.

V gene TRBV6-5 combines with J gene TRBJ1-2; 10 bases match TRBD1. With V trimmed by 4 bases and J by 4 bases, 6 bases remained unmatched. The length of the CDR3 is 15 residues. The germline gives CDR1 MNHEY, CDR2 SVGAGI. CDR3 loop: CASSSPRTGGYGYTF. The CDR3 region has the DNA TGTGCCAGCAGTTCCCCCAGGACAGGGGGCTATGGCTACACCTTC.

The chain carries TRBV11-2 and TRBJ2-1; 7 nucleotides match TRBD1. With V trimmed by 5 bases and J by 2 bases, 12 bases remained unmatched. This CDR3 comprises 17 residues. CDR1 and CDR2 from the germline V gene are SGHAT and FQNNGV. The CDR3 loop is CASSPTYGQGAYNEQFF. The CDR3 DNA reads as TGTGCCAGCAGCCCCACTTACGGGCAGGGGGCCTACAATGAGCAGTTCTTC.